A single sample gave rise to the 24 T cell receptor beta chains below, sequenced in a study of shared clonotypes between healthy human individuals. This table comes from immunoSEQ multiplex PCR, and its TCRdb copy is limited to in-frame clones, with some not included. The data contain more than 2 million clones, 85% to 95% of them singletons. Terminally differentiated effector memory CD45RA+ cells were excluded by CCR7 positive selection of CD45RO-negative cells. Sequencing input: naive CD8+ T cells sorted from blood. The receptors shown here come from a man between 18 and 35 years old in good health.

This clone was seen a few times. The chain joins TRBV27 to TRBJ1-2; possible D gene TRBD1, 5 bases. The germline V gene has CDR1 MNHEY and CDR2 SMNVEV (reference sequence). V dropped 2 bases and J dropped 1 base, with 8 bases sitting between them. CDR3 size: 14 residues. This CDR3 is CASSLQGSNYGYTF. The CDR3 DNA reads as TGTGCCAGCAGTTTACAGGGAAGTAACTATGGCTACACCTTC.

The V gene is TRBV10-2, the J gene TRBJ2-5; perhaps TRBD2 as D (5 bases). This CDR3 contains 14 residues. Germline CDR1 WSHSY, CDR2 SAAADI. V shed 7 bases and J shed 1 base, with 13 bases lying between them. CDR3 sequence (DNA): TGCGCCAGCAAGGACGGGGTTGGCCAAGAGACCCAGTACTTC. As protein: CASKDGVGQETQYF.

V usage is TRBV7-9 and J usage is TRBJ1-1, with D unresolved. From germline, CDR1 is SEHNR and CDR2 FQNEAQ (reference sequence). Deletions cut 1 base from V and 4 bases from J, with 19 bases between. The CDR3 totals 17 residues. The CDR3 DNA reads as TGTGCCAGCAGCTTAGGTTACAGCGGAGGGAGAGGCACTGAAGCTTTCTTT. Translating it yields CASSLGYSGGRGTEAFF.

The chain employs TRBV19 and TRBJ1-3, with no clear D. Germline lookup yields CDR1 LNHDA and CDR2 SQIVND (reference sequence). The V end lost 0 bases, the J end lost 0 bases, and 9 bases lay between the germline ends. The CDR3 has 16 amino acids. The CDR3 here is CASSIDLESSGNTIYF. The CDR3 nucleotides read TGTGCCAGTAGTATAGATCTGGAAAGCTCTGGAAACACCATATATTTT.

This chain links TRBV27 with TRBJ1-5; no reliable D call. The CDR3 totals 15 residues. From germline, CDR1 is MNHEY and CDR2 SMNVEV (reference sequence). V was trimmed by 3 bases and J by 7 bases, leaving 16 bases between them. The CDR3 sequence: CASSFGPGPYQPQHF. The CDR3 bases are TGTGCCAGCAGTTTCGGCCCGGGCCCATACCAGCCCCAGCATTTT.

V gene TRBV4-1 combines with J gene TRBJ1-2, with TRBD1 matching 8 bases. V lost 1 base to trimming and J lost 3 bases; unmatched junction nucleotides: 10. The CDR3 is made up of 17 amino acids. Germline V gene lookup returns CDR1 MGHRA and CDR2 YSYEKL. The CDR3 bases are TGCGCCAGCAGCCAAGTGATCCAGACAGGGGTGGACTATGGCTACACCTTC. It is translated as CASSQVIQTGVDYGYTF.

This clone appeared once. Sequence at one end of the junction differs from germline and may be a read error. The chain's CDR3 is CASSLAPPDTQYF. The CDR3 DNA follows: TGTGCTAGCAGCTTAGCGCCTCCGGATACGCAGTATTTT. This chain links TRBV7-7 with TRBJ2-3; D is possibly TRBD2 (5 bases). Germline loops: CDR1 SSHAT, CDR2 FNYEAQ (reference sequence). This CDR3 spans 13 amino acids.

V and J are TRBV14 and TRBJ2-7, with TRBD2 matching over 8 bases. The CDR3 consists of 14 residues. Germline CDR1 and CDR2: SGHDN and FVKESK. V was pared by 6 bases and J by 1 base, with 5 bases of the junction left unmatched. The CDR3: CASSSGTPSYEQYF. The CDR3 coding sequence is TGTGCCAGCAGTAGCGGGACACCATCCTACGAGCAGTACTTC.

The chain carries TRBV5-8 and TRBJ1-5; D perhaps matches TRBD1 (6 bases). The V gene's germline CDR1 is SGHTS and CDR2 YDEGEE. The CDR3 runs to 14 residues. The V and J ends lost 4 bases and 4 bases respectively, with 12 bases between them. The chain's CDR3 is CASSPPDSNQPQHF. The CDR3 nucleotides read TGTGCCAGCAGCCCTCCGGACAGTAATCAGCCCCAGCATTTT.

The chain is built from TRBV19 and TRBJ2-1, with a possible D match to TRBD2 (5 bases). Germline V gene sequence: CDR1 LNHDA, CDR2 SQIVND (reference sequence). The CDR3 extends over 13 amino acids. The V and J ends lost 6 bases and 7 bases respectively, with 13 bases between them. The CDR3 spells CASSTDYSNEQFF. The CDR3 DNA is TGTGCCAGTAGCACTGACTATTCGAATGAGCAGTTCTTC.

The CDR3 sequence: CASRTTGGSNQPQHF. Written as DNA, the CDR3 is TGTGCCAGTAGAACAACAGGGGGAAGCAATCAGCCCCAGCATTTT. The rearrangement joins TRBV19 to TRBJ1-5, with 8 bases that match TRBD1. CDR1 is LNHDA and CDR2 is SQIVND in the germline V gene (reference sequence). V shed 6 bases, J shed 1 base, and the junction held 5 bases outside the gene matches. This CDR3 contains 15 residues.

The chain couples TRBV6-5 to TRBJ2-1, with D maybe TRBD1 (6 bases). The CDR3 is made up of 16 amino acids. Germline lookup yields CDR1 MNHEY and CDR2 SVGAGI. V was pared by 4 bases and J by 2 bases, with 15 bases between. Written as DNA, the CDR3 is TGTGCCAGCAGTTCGGTAAACAGGGCCCCCTACAATGAGCAGTTCTTC. Translated: CASSSVNRAPYNEQFF.

The rearrangement links TRBV4-1 to TRBJ2-3, with 8 bases identical to TRBD2. CDR1 and CDR2 from the germline V gene are MGHRA and YSYEKL. The CDR3 is made up of 16 amino acids. V was pared by 2 bases and J by 4 bases, with 8 bases of the junction left unmatched. CDR3 coding DNA: TGCGCCAGCAGCCAACCCGGCCGGGGGGGCCCAGATACGCAGTATTTT. The encoded protein is CASSQPGRGGPDTQYF.

This sequence joins TRBV6-5 and TRBJ1-1; 9 bases align to TRBD1. The V and J ends lost 6 bases and 4 bases, in that order; junction bases with no gene match: 3. CDR1 is MNHEY and CDR2 is SVGAGI in the germline V gene. The CDR3 is 13 amino acids. The CDR3 protein is CASRQGAGTEAFF. In DNA, the CDR3 is TGTGCCAGCAGACAGGGGGCTGGCACTGAAGCTTTCTTT.

There are a few counts of this clone. This chain links TRBV4-3 with TRBJ2-2; tentative D call: TRBD1 (7 bases). Germline assignment: CDR1 LGHNA and CDR2 YSLEER. Trimming cost V 0 bases and J 7 bases, with 15 bases left between them. The CDR3 runs 16 residues. DNA for the CDR3: TGCGCCAGCAGCCAAGAGGAGGGCAGGGGGGTCGGGGAGCTGTTTTTT. This gives the protein CASSQEEGRGVGELFF.

The J gene is TRBJ2-7, the V gene TRBV13; D not resolved. Trimming pared 5 bases from V and 3 bases from J, leaving 5 bases between. Germline V gene data show CDR1 as PRHDT and CDR2 as FYEKMQ (reference sequence). The CDR3 contains 11 residues. CDR3 sequence (DNA): TGTGCCAGCAGCCCGGGCTACGAGCAGTACTTC. Translating it yields CASSPGYEQYF.

The chain is built from TRBV2 and TRBJ2-7; 7 bases fit TRBD2. CDR1 and CDR2 from the germline V gene are SNHLY and FYNNEI. This CDR3 has 14 residues. The junction had 3 bases not matched to a gene; V was cut back by 1 base and J by 3 bases. The DNA of the CDR3 is TGTGCCAGCAGTGAAGGGCTAGCGGTCTACGAGCAGTACTTC. It translates to CASSEGLAVYEQYF.

The chain has TRBV29-1 and TRBJ2-5, with D tentatively TRBD1 or TRBD2 (5 bases each). The V and J ends lost 8 bases and 11 bases respectively, with 21 bases between them. Germline CDR1 reads SQVTM; CDR2 reads ANQGSEA. The CDR3 consists of 12 residues. The CDR3 DNA follows: TGCAGCCCAGGGTCCAGGGTGTGGGAGCAGTACTTC. Protein product: CSPGSRVWEQYF.

The chain employs TRBV6-5 and TRBJ2-7, with D tentatively TRBD1 (5 bases). With 7 bases removed from V and 2 bases from J, the gap between germline ends came to 9 bases. The CDR3 is 12 amino acids. Per the germline V gene, CDR1 is MNHEY and CDR2 is SVGAGI. CDR3 coding DNA: TGTGCCAGCACCGACAGACCCTACGAGCAGTACTTC. Its translation is CASTDRPYEQYF.

V is TRBV27 and J is TRBJ2-7, with unresolved D. The germline V gene encodes CDR1 MNHEY and CDR2 SMNVEV (reference sequence). The V and J ends lost 3 bases and 5 bases respectively, with 14 bases between them. There are 14 residues in the CDR3. The CDR3 loop reads CASSFSRIHHEQYF. The CDR3 DNA follows: TGTGCCAGCAGTTTTTCCAGAATTCATCACGAGCAGTACTTC.

CDR3: CASSLGQNPFEQYF. The CDR3 coding sequence is TGTGCCAGCAGCTTAGGCCAGAATCCGTTTGAGCAGTACTTC. The chain uses TRBV7-2 and TRBJ2-7; D remains unclear. Germline assignment: CDR1 SGHTA and CDR2 FQGNSA. The CDR3 has 14 amino acids. V was cut by 1 base and J by 7 bases, with 14 bases left in between.

The V call is TRBV27, the J call TRBJ2-1; 9 nucleotides agree with TRBD2. Germline-derived CDR1 and CDR2 are MNHEY and SMNVEV (reference sequence). The V and J ends lost 6 bases and 5 bases, in that order; junction bases with no gene match: 5. The length of the CDR3 is 14 residues. The CDR3 nucleotides are TGTGCCAGCAGGCGGGAGGGCCTCAACAATGAGCAGTTCTTC. Protein: CASRREGLNNEQFF.

The gene calls are TRBV30 and TRBJ2-3; no firm D call. Germline-derived CDR1 and CDR2 are GTSNPN and SVGIG (reference sequence). The CDR3 has 14 residues. The ends were cut back, 3 bases at V and 0 bases at J, with 10 bases in the middle. CDR3 in amino acids: CAWSPGISTDTQYF. CDR3 nucleotides: TGTGCCTGGAGCCCGGGCATAAGCACAGATACGCAGTATTTT.

Of note for this clone: The sample contains more than one DNA sequence encoding this CDR3. V gene TRBV29-1 combines with J gene TRBJ1-2; D unresolved. V was shortened by 1 base and J by 4 bases, with 1 base between the two germline ends. Germline assignment: CDR1 SQVTM and CDR2 ANQGSEA. CDR3 length: 10 amino acids. The CDR3 loop is CSVEGYGYTF. Written as DNA, the CDR3 is TGCAGCGTTGAAGGCTATGGCTACACCTTC.